This T cell receptor beta chain was retrieved from a study of beta chain features in type 1 diabetes. Study results and limitations: There were fewer insertions and more deletions at the VDJ junctions of type 1 diabetes patients.

The CDR3 runs to 14 residues. V lost 6 bases and J lost 10, with 21 bases in between. The germline V gene encodes CDR1 MDHEN and CDR2 SYDVKM. Of the isolated RNA, all was reverse transcribed, and so the sequenced material was expressed TCRB transcripts. Sequenced by immunoSEQ multiplex PCR; TCRdb stores in-frame clones only, minus some. Of around 330,000 clones listed, 9.5% to 12% are singletons. In the case of this clone: Its cognate antigen is unknown.

The source material was naive CD4+ T cells from blood. The sequence came from a woman aged 30 to 39 in good health. The chain couples TRBV28 to TRBJ1-2; tentatively, D is TRBD1 (6 bases). CDR3: CASSLPPGTRYYTF. Here the CDR3 DNA reads TGTGCCAGCAGCCTTCCCCCCGGGACACGATACTACACCTTC.